The 13 T cell receptor beta chains presented below share a single source sample, sequenced in a study of regulatory T cells in long-lasting Graves disease. Both iRepertoire HTBI primers and Arm-PCR of CDR3 regions were used to build the TCR beta libraries. TCRdb processed the multiplex PCR reads anew with MiXCR; each CDR3 protein has one entry. The repertoire has some 370,000 distinct CDR3 sequences, under 25% of them found once; the top ten carry around 21%. The time point denotes: persistent/refractory GD, antithyroid drugs over 5 years with positive TRAb. Extracted PBMC RNA gave rise to the TCR library. Sequenced material: peripheral blood mononuclear cells (PBMCs), taken when the disease was refractory, from a patient treated with antithyroid drugs. These receptors were collected from a female donor with Graves disease.

The chain carries TRBV20-1 and TRBJ1-3; unclear D gene. The CDR3 is 12 amino acids. V lost 5 bases, J lost 2 bases, and 7 bases lay in between. Germline loops: CDR1 DFQATT, CDR2 SNEGSKA (reference sequence). CDR3 protein: CSAYGPGNTIYF. The CDR3 region has the DNA TGCAGTGCTTACGGTCCTGGAAACACCATATATTTT.

This clonotype was observed at least ten times. The chain combines TRBV28 with TRBJ1-2; TRBD1 is a possible D gene (5 bases). CDR3 length equals 17 residues. Germline assignment: CDR1 MDHEN and CDR2 SYDVKM. Trimming shortened V by 6 bases and J by 5 bases, and 25 bases separated the two germline ends. The CDR3 sequence is CASSARTVPGADYGYTF. In nucleotides, the CDR3 is TGTGCCAGCAGCGCCCGGACGGTTCCCGGGGCTGATTATGGCTACACCTTC.

The chain couples TRBV5-6 to TRBJ1-4; TRBD1 matches 7 bases. Germline values: CDR1 SGHDT, CDR2 YYEEEE. This CDR3 contains 16 residues. With 4 bases clipped from V and 1 base from J, the junction kept 7 bases outside the gene matches. The CDR3 sequence is CASSRQTGKTNEKLFF. CDR3 bases: TGTGCCAGCAGCCGGCAGACAGGGAAAACTAATGAAAAACTGTTTTTT.

This clonotype appeared a few times. The chain has TRBV4-3 and TRBJ1-2; D is undetermined. CDR1 is LGHNA and CDR2 is YSLEER in the germline V gene. The CDR3 contains 15 residues. Trimming took 4 bases from V and 7 from J, leaving 19 bases between them. The CDR3, as DNA: TGCGCCAGCAGCCCCAGAGGGATTCTAATGGCTGGCTACACCTTC. Amino acid sequence: CASSPRGILMAGYTF.

In the case of this clonotype: An end of the junction does not agree with germline; a read error may underlie this. The chain recombines TRBV29-1 with TRBJ2-7; TRBD1 might be the D (6 bases). The CDR3 sequence is 12 residues long. CDR1 and CDR2 from the germline V gene are SQVTM and ANQGSEA. The CDR3 is CGVTGTSYEQYF. CDR3 sequence (DNA): TGCGGCGTTACAGGGACCTCCTACGAGCAGTACTTC.

In DNA form, the CDR3 reads TGTGCCAGCAGCCCGGGACTAGCGGGAGCCGGGCGAGGGACCCAGTACTTC. Protein product: CASSPGLAGAGRGTQYF. The gene calls are TRBV7-2 and TRBJ2-5; TRBD2 agrees at 14 bases. From germline, CDR1 is SGHTA and CDR2 FQGNSA. This CDR3 region has 17 residues. V lost 5 bases to trimming and J lost 7 bases; unmatched junction nucleotides: 12.

This clonotype was counted between two and nine times. CDR3 bases: TGTGCCAGCAGCTTAGTCGGCGGGGGGGCTAGATACGAGCAGTACTTC. Protein product: CASSLVGGGARYEQYF. V usage is TRBV7-2 and J usage is TRBJ2-7, with TRBD2 matching over 9 bases. Losses at the gene ends were 1 base for V and 4 bases for J; bases not matched to a gene: 8. Germline CDR1 and CDR2: SGHTA and FQGNSA. There are 16 residues in the CDR3.

This clonotype was observed many times. J is TRBJ1-5 and V is TRBV7-9, with 9 positions matching TRBD1. This CDR3 contains 15 residues. Germline CDR1 reads SEHNR; CDR2 reads FQNEAQ (reference sequence). J was trimmed by 7 bases and V by 5 bases; bases with no gene match: 9. CDR3 nucleotides: TGTGCCAGCAGCCGAGGGACAGGGAAAGACCAGCCCCAGCATTTT. This encodes CASSRGTGKDQPQHF.

This clonotype appeared many times. The genes are TRBV12-3 or TRBV12-4 and TRBJ2-2, with 9 bases matching TRBD1. Unmatched junction bases numbered 6, after V lost 6 bases and J lost 1 base. CDR3 size: 16 residues. Here the CDR3 reads CASRRDRVGNTGELFF. CDR3 sequence (DNA): TGTGCCAGCAGACGGGACAGGGTAGGGAACACCGGGGAGCTGTTTTTT.

The chain recombines TRBV28 with TRBJ2-2, with unresolved D. Per germline, CDR1 MDHEN and CDR2 SYDVKM. Trimming left V 5 bases short and J 7 bases short, with 17 bases between. There are 15 residues in the CDR3. The CDR3 nucleotides read TGTGCCAGCAGTCCGTCCCATACCCCTCTCGGGGAGCTGTTTTTT. Amino acids: CASSPSHTPLGELFF.

This clonotype was detected a few times. The V call is TRBV12-3 or TRBV12-4, the J call TRBJ2-2, with TRBD2 matching 8 bases. This CDR3 has 14 amino acids. Unmatched junction bases numbered 3, after V lost 6 bases and J lost 3 bases. CDR3 in amino acids: CASRQLADTGELFF. CDR3 nucleotide sequence: TGTGCCAGCAGACAACTAGCGGACACCGGGGAGCTGTTTTTT.

The chain joins TRBV20-1 to TRBJ1-1; 7 bases line up with TRBD1. The V gene end was trimmed by 0 bases and the J gene end by 4 bases; junction bases not matched to a gene: 11. The CDR3 is 16 residues long. Germline V gene lookup returns CDR1 DFQATT and CDR2 SNEGSKA (reference sequence). The DNA of the CDR3 is TGCAGTGCTAGAGATCCGGCAGGGGGATTGTTCACTGAAGCTTTCTTT. Its protein product is CSARDPAGGLFTEAFF.

The chain uses TRBV19 and TRBJ2-7; unclear D gene. Germline V gene sequence: CDR1 LNHDA, CDR2 SQIVND (reference sequence). The CDR3 sequence is 16 residues long. V lost 5 bases and J 0 bases, leaving 17 bases between the germline ends. CDR3 sequence: CASSPRSPLGSYEQYF. The DNA for the CDR3 is TGTGCCAGTAGTCCCAGGTCGCCTCTGGGCTCCTACGAGCAGTACTTC.